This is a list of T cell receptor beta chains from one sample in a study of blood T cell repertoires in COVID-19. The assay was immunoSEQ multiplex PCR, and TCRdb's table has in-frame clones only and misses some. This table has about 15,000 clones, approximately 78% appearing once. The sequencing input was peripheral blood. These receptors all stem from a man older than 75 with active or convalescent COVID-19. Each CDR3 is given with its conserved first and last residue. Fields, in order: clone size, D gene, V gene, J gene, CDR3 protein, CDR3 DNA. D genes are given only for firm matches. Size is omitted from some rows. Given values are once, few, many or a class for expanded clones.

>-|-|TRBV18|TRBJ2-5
CASSPPGSGETQYF
TGTGCCAGCTCACCCCCGGGCAGCGGGGAGACCCAGTACTTC
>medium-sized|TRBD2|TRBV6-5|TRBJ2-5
CASSYTSGVHQTQYF
TGTGCCAGCAGTTACACTAGCGGGGTTCACCAGACCCAGTACTTC
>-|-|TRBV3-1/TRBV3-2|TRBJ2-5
CASSQRGEKETQYF
TGTGCCAGCAGCCAACGCGGGGAGAAAGAGACCCAGTACTTC
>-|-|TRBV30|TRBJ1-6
CAWSVPGRGNSPLHF
TGTGCCTGGAGTGTACCAGGAAGGGGTAATTCACCCCTCCACTTT
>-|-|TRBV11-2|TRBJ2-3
CASSFTSLGSTDTQYF
TGTGCCAGCAGCTTTACTAGCCTGGGGTCCACAGATACGCAGTATTTT
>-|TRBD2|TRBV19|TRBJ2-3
CASSNERGGRYTQYF
TGTGCCAGTAGTAACGAGCGGGGGGGGAGGTATACGCAGTATTTT
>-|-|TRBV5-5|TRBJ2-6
CASSLDSSGANVLTF
TGTGCCAGCAGCTTGGACAGCTCTGGGGCCAACGTCCTGACTTTC
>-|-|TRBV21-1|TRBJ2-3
CASSILGQGTDTQYF
TGTGCCAGCAGCATCTTGGGACAGGGCACAGATACGCAGTATTTT
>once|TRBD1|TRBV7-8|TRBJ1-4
CASSLVAGTGYEKLFF
TGTGCCAGCAGCTTAGTTGCCGGGACAGGGTATGAAAAACTGTTTTTT
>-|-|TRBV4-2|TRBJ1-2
CASSQTTSGNYGYTF
TGTGCCAGCAGCCAAACAACCTCAGGAAACTATGGCTACACCTTC
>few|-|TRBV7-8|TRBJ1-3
CASSSRIDTGHSGNTIYF
TGTGCCAGCAGCTCGCGTATAGACACAGGTCACTCTGGAAACACCATATATTTT
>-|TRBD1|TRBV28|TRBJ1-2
CASSPSRTGGVYGYTF
TGTGCCAGCAGTCCGAGCCGGACAGGGGGCGTTTATGGCTACACCTTC
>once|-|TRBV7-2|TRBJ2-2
CASRGTSNTGELFF
TGTGCCAGCAGGGGGACTTCGAACACCGGGGAGCTGTTTTTT
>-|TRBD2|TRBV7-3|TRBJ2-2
CASSPQLAGRAGELFF
TGTGCCAGCAGCCCCCAACTAGCGGGGAGAGCCGGGGAGCTGTTTTTT
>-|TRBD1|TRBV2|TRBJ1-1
CASSDETGGVLTEAFF
TGTGCCAGCAGTGATGAGACAGGGGGCGTTCTAACTGAAGCTTTCTTT
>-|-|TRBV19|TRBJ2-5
CASSKIAREETQYF
TGTGCCAGTAGTAAGATTGCCAGGGAAGAGACCCAGTACTTC
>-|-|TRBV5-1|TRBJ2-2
CASSLATQGNPGELFF
TGCGCCAGCAGCTTGGCCACACAGGGAAACCCCGGGGAGCTGTTTTTT
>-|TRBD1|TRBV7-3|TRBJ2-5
CASSRDRRLSKTQYF
TGTGCCAGCAGCCGGGACAGGCGACTCTCCAAGACCCAGTACTTC
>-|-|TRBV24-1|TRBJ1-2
CATSDTDRSYGYTF
TGTGCCACCAGTGATACAGACAGGAGCTATGGCTACACCTTC
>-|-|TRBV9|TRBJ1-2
CASSIDSNYGYTF
TGTGCCAGCAGCATAGACAGTAACTATGGCTACACCTTC
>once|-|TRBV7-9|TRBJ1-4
CASSLVGQINEKLFF
TGTGCCAGCAGCTTAGTTGGCCAGATTAATGAAAAACTGTTTTTT
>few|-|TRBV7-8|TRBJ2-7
CASSSRKSQGYEQYF
TGTGCCAGCAGCTCGCGTAAGAGCCAGGGCTACGAGCAGTACTTC
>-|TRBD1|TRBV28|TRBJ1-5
CASNLPGTGVAQPQHF
TGTGCCAGCAACTTACCCGGGACAGGGGTAGCTCAGCCCCAGCATTTT
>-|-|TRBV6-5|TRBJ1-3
CASSRTAASGNTIYF
TGTGCCAGCAGTCGGACAGCAGCCTCTGGAAACACCATATATTTT
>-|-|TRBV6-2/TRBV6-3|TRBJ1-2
CASSSSRAGYTF
TGTGCCAGCAGTTCGAGCAGGGCAGGCTACACCTTC
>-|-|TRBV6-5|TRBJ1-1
CATLGWQLNTEAFF
TGTGCCACCCTGGGCTGGCAGTTGAACACTGAAGCTTTCTTT
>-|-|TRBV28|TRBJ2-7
CASSSPAYEQYF
TGTGCCAGCAGCTCCCCTGCCTACGAGCAGTACTTC
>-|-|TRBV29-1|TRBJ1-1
CSVLPRDKASGAFF
TGCAGCGTTCTCCCCCGGGACAAAGCCTCCGGGGCTTTCTTT
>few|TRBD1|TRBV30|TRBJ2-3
CAWSVGQGHTDTQYF
TGTGCCTGGAGCGTCGGACAGGGTCACACAGATACGCAGTATTTT
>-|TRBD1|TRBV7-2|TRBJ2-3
CASSYTGNRGSGDTQYF
TGTGCCAGCAGCTACACGGGCAACAGGGGATCAGGAGATACGCAGTATTTT
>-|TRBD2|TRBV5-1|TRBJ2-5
CASSPGTSWETQYF
TGCGCCAGCAGCCCCGGGACTAGCTGGGAGACCCAGTACTTC
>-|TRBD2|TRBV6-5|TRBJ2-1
CASSYQWTSGGGEQFF
TGTGCCAGCAGTTACCAATGGACTAGCGGGGGTGGGGAGCAGTTCTTC
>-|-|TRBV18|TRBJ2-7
CASSPLAGGDEQYF
TGTGCCAGCTCACCACTGGCCGGCGGGGACGAGCAGTACTTC
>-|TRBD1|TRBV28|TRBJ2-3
CASTPGTGRWDTQYF
TGTGCCAGCACCCCCGGGACAGGGAGGTGGGATACGCAGTATTTT
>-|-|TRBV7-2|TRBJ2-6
CASTLPQAGANVLTF
TGTGCCAGCACCCTCCCGCAGGCTGGGGCCAACGTCCTGACTTTC
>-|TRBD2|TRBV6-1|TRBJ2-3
CASSELAGATDTQYF
TGTGCCAGCAGTGAGCTAGCGGGGGCCACAGATACGCAGTATTTT
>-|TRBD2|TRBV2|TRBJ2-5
CASSGTSGGTTYQETQYF
TGTGCCAGCAGTGGGACTAGCGGGGGGACCACGTACCAAGAGACCCAGTACTTC
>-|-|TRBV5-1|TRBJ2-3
CASSLKGWIRTDTQYF
TGCGCCAGCAGCTTGAAGGGGTGGATTAGGACAGATACGCAGTATTTT
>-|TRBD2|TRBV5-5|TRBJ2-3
CASSLVTSGGDRPPYF
TGTGCCAGCAGCTTGGTAACTAGCGGGGGGGACCGTCCCCCGTATTTT
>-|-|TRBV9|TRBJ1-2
CASSVDGVGYTF
TGTGCCAGCAGCGTAGACGGGGTTGGCTACACCTTC
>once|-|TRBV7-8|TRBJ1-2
CASSPDQGGRSYTF
TGTGCCAGCAGCCCCGACCAGGGTGGCCGTAGCTACACCTTC
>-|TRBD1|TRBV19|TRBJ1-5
CASSGQGAWSSNQPQHF
TGTGCCAGTAGCGGACAGGGGGCATGGAGTAGCAATCAGCCCCAGCATTTT
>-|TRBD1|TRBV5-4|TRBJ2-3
CASSRAGGEADTQYF
TGTGCCAGCAGCCGCGCAGGGGGAGAAGCAGATACGCAGTATTTT
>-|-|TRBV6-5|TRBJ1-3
CASARGRLEYTIYF
TGTGCCAGCGCCAGGGGAAGGTTAGAATACACCATATATTTT
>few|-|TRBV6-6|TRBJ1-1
CASSLGAGNTEAFF
TGTGCCAGCAGCTTGGGGGCTGGGAACACTGAAGCTTTCTTT
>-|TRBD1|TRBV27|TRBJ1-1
CASSFQGANTEAFF
TGTGCCAGCAGTTTTCAGGGGGCGAACACTGAAGCTTTCTTT
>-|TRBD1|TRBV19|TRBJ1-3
CASHRDRISGNTIYF
TGTGCCAGCCATAGGGACAGGATCTCTGGAAACACCATATATTTT
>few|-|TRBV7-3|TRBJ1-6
CASSYGQGTSPLHF
TGTGCCAGCAGCTACGGGCAGGGGACTTCACCCCTCCACTTT
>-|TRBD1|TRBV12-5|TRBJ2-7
CASGLPPGGPKSYEQYF
TGTGCTAGTGGTTTGCCTCCAGGGGGCCCTAAATCCTACGAGCAGTACTTC